A selection of T cell receptor beta chains follows, all from one sample in a study of OX40 agonist ivuxolimab in advanced cancers. Some clones are missing from TCRdb's copy, which holds only in-frame ones; the method was immunoSEQ multiplex PCR. The sample records under 90,000 clones, 90% being singletons. Specimen: CD4+ or CD8+ T cells sorted from blood, collected in a trial of the OX40 agonist ivuxolimab. Receptor source: an adult with an advanced solid tumor such as melanoma, head and neck, liver or kidney cancer. Both conserved end residues are part of each CDR3. The order of the fields is J gene, D gene, V gene, clone size, CDR3 DNA, CDR3 protein. A D gene is named only where the DNA matches it firmly. Some rows mark clone size as missing; the rest say once, few, many or name a class of expanded clone.

>TRBJ2-1|.|TRBV5-6|few
TGTGCCAGCAGCTTAGGGGTGGGCGATGAGCAGTTCTTC
CASSLGVGDEQFF
>TRBJ1-5|.|TRBV7-2|.
TGTGCCAGCAGCTTTACCGGGACACCTTATCAGCCCCAGCATTTT
CASSFTGTPYQPQHF
>TRBJ1-1|.|TRBV27|.
TGTGCCAGCAGTTCAGACAGCCCGATGAACACTGAAGCTTTCTTT
CASSSDSPMNTEAFF
>TRBJ2-3|TRBD2|TRBV4-1|.
TGCGCCAGCAGCCTTCAACTAGCGGGCACAGATACGCAGTATTTT
CASSLQLAGTDTQYF
>TRBJ2-7|TRBD1|TRBV6-1|.
TGTGCCAGCAGACCCACGACAGGGGGAAACGAGCAGTACTTC
CASRPTTGGNEQYF
>TRBJ2-3|.|TRBV28|.
TGTGCCAGCAGTGGCGGGGGCCCAGATACGCAGTATTTT
CASSGGGPDTQYF
>TRBJ1-2|.|TRBV11-3|.
TGTGCCAGCAGCTTGACGGAGAACTATGGCTACACCTTC
CASSLTENYGYTF
>TRBJ1-3|.|TRBV27|.
TGTGCCAGCAGGCCCCCCCCCAGGGAACCCAGAAACACCATATATTTT
CASRPPPREPRNTIYF
>TRBJ2-3|.|TRBV4-3|.
TGCGCCAGCAGCCAAGCCCCACCGGGGGCCGGAGGCACAGATACGCAGTATTTT
CASSQAPPGAGGTDTQYF
>TRBJ2-1|.|TRBV28|once
TGTGCCAGCCTCTCAGAAAAGGTTCAGTTCTTC
CASLSEKVQFF
>TRBJ1-2|.|TRBV15|.
TGTGCCACCAGCAGAGATCCGGGAAACTATGGCTACACCTTC
CATSRDPGNYGYTF
>TRBJ1-1|.|TRBV6-5|.
TGTGCCAGCACTGTGGGTCGGGAAGCTTTCTTT
CASTVGREAFF
>TRBJ2-7|TRBD1|TRBV5-8|.
TGTGCCAGCAGCTTGATGGACAGGGCCCACGAGCAGTACTTC
CASSLMDRAHEQYF
>TRBJ1-2|TRBD1|TRBV5-4|.
TGTGCCAGCAGCTTCTGGGACAGCTATGGCTACACCTTC
CASSFWDSYGYTF
>TRBJ2-7|.|TRBV27|once
TGTGCCAGCAAGGCGGGGATCCCCCCCTACGAGCAGTACTTC
CASKAGIPPYEQYF
>TRBJ1-1|.|TRBV10-3|.
TGTGCCATCAGATCCCTCCGGGGGGACACTGAAGCTTTCTTT
CAIRSLRGDTEAFF
>TRBJ2-3|.|TRBV10-3|once
TGTGCCACCAGCAACGGGTACACAGATACGCAGTATTTT
CATSNGYTDTQYF
>TRBJ1-2|TRBD1|TRBV5-6|.
TGTGCCAGCAGCTGGGGACAGCCAACTAACTATGGCTACACCTTC
CASSWGQPTNYGYTF
>TRBJ2-1|TRBD2|TRBV7-8|.
TGTGCCAGCAGCTTAGTGAGCTCTTACATTCTAGCGGGACGAAATGAGCAGTTCTTC
CASSLVSSYILAGRNEQFF
>TRBJ2-7|.|TRBV7-8|.
TGTGCCAGCATCTCGGGGTGGGGGGCTCAAACCTACGAGCAGTACTTC
CASISGWGAQTYEQYF
>TRBJ2-2|TRBD2|TRBV10-2|.
TGCGCCAGCAGAACTAGCGGGAGATGGACCGGGGAGCTGTTTTTT
CASRTSGRWTGELFF
>TRBJ2-5|.|TRBV6-5|.
TGTGCCAGCAGTTACTCAGACTACCAGACCCAGTACTTC
CASSYSDYQTQYF
>TRBJ1-6|.|TRBV5-1|.
TGCGCCAGCAGCTTTGGGGTTCAAACAAAGAATTCACCCCTCCACTTT
CASSFGVQTKNSPLHF
>TRBJ1-3|.|TRBV18|.
TGTGCCAGCTCATTACAGGAGGACACCATATATTTT
CASSLQEDTIYF
>TRBJ2-1|.|TRBV9|.
TGTGCCAGCAGTCGGTTTCAACAGCCGAGCTCCTACAATGAGCAGTTCTTC
CASSRFQQPSSYNEQFF
>TRBJ2-6|.|TRBV10-3|.
TGTGCCATCAGTGAGTCGGCCAACGTCCTGACTTTC
CAISESANVLTF
>TRBJ2-5|TRBD2|TRBV19|.
TGTGCCAGTAGTCCCAGGGTAGCGGGAGAGACCCAGTACTTC
CASSPRVAGETQYF
>TRBJ2-5|.|TRBV6-1|.
TGTGCCAGCAGTTCGTGGTCGGAGACCCAGTACTTC
CASSSWSETQYF
>TRBJ2-2|.|TRBV27|.
TGTGCCAGCAGTTGGTCTTCAGACGGGGAGCTGTTTTTT
CASSWSSDGELFF
>TRBJ2-1|.|TRBV11-3|.
TGTGCCAGCAGCCAAGGACGGGAGCCTTACAATGAGCAGTTCTTC
CASSQGREPYNEQFF
>TRBJ1-2|.|TRBV14|.
TGTGCCAGCAGCCAACAGGGAATCGACGGCTACACCTTC
CASSQQGIDGYTF
>TRBJ1-1|TRBD1|TRBV4-2|.
TGTGCCAGCAGCCAGGGACAGAGGTACACTGAAGCTTTCTTT
CASSQGQRYTEAFF
>TRBJ1-1|TRBD1|TRBV25-1|.
TGTGCCAGCAGACAGGGGGCGCGAAGGACTGAAGCTTTCTTT
CASRQGARRTEAFF
>TRBJ2-1|.|TRBV5-1|.
TGCGCCAGCGGGAGAGGGCTTGATGTTGATGAGCAGTTCTTC
CASGRGLDVDEQFF
>TRBJ1-5|.|TRBV28|.
TGTGCCAGCAGTTTAGACTTCTTCGGGTGGCCCAATCAGCCCCAGCATTTT
CASSLDFFGWPNQPQHF
>TRBJ1-1|TRBD1|TRBV5-1|.
TGCGCCAGCAGCTTGGGGACAGGGGGGACTGAAGCTTTCTTT
CASSLGTGGTEAFF
>TRBJ1-3|.|TRBV5-4|.
TGTGCCAGCAGCGGACAAGGGTTTGGAAACACCATATATTTT
CASSGQGFGNTIYF
>TRBJ2-1|TRBD2|TRBV4-3|.
TGCGCCAGCAGCCAAGACGGGGCTAGCGGGGAGCAGTTCTTC
CASSQDGASGEQFF
>TRBJ2-5|TRBD2|TRBV19|.
TGTGCCAGTAGTAAGGGACTAGCGGGGGCCCCCGGGACCCAGTACTTC
CASSKGLAGAPGTQYF
>TRBJ2-7|.|TRBV7-2|.
TGTGCCAGCAGCTTTCCAAACCCTGGGGGCGAGCAGTACTTC
CASSFPNPGGEQYF
>TRBJ1-3|.|TRBV4-1|.
TGCGCCAGCAGCCAAGGTGGAGGGCAGGGTCGAGGAAACACCATATATTTT
CASSQGGGQGRGNTIYF
>TRBJ1-1|.|TRBV5-1|.
TGCGCCAGCAGCTTCTCTTTTGGCCCGAACACTGAAGCTTTCTTT
CASSFSFGPNTEAFF
>TRBJ2-7|.|TRBV18|.
TGTGCCAGCTCACCATGGCCTTCCAATCCCTACGAGCAGTACTTC
CASSPWPSNPYEQYF
>TRBJ2-7|TRBD2|TRBV5-1|once
TGCGCCAGCAGCTTATTGGGGCTAGCGGGAGGTGCGGACTACGAGCAGTACTTC
CASSLLGLAGGADYEQYF